This T cell receptor beta chain was sequenced during a study of blood T cell repertoires in COVID-19. V was pared by 1 base and J by 1 base, with 7 bases between. The CDR3 has 14 residues. CDR1 is SGHAT, CDR2 FQNNGV, per germline. The method was immunoSEQ multiplex PCR; TCRdb's version includes in-frame clones alone and lacks a portion of them. The sample records roughly 170,000 clones, about four fifths being singletons. The TCR was taken from a man aged 50-60 years who had recovered from COVID-19. The J gene is TRBJ1-1, the V gene TRBV11-2, with no clear D. The sequenced material came from PBMCs or T cells enriched from blood (not recorded which). CDR3 in amino acids: CASSLVLPNTEAFF. The CDR3 nucleotides read TGTGCCAGCAGCTTAGTCCTCCCGAACACTGAAGCTTTCTTT.